The rows below give T cell receptor beta chains drawn from one sample of a study of cytomegalovirus exposure and HLA in healthy donors. Data came from immunoSEQ multiplex PCR; TCRdb stores just in-frame clones and leaves some out. The top ten hold about 3.1% of the sample, which has about 130,000 clones, around 72% seen once. Sequenced: PBMCs. The receptor set was obtained from a human donor in good health. CDR3s include the opening cysteine and the closing phenylalanine or tryptophan. The order of the fields is J gene, CDR3 length, D gene, clone size, V gene, CDR3 DNA, CDR3 protein. D genes are given only for firm matches. Clone size is not always given. Where it is, it says once, few, many or a class for expanded clones.

TRBJ2-1	13	TRBD1	.	TRBV19	TGTGCCAGTAGTAATACAGGGGTCAATGAGCAGTTCTTC	CASSNTGVNEQFF
TRBJ2-2	17	.	.	TRBV6-1	TGTGCCAGCAGTGGCCCACACCGGGACACCTACACCGGGGAGCTGTTTTTT	CASSGPHRDTYTGELFF
TRBJ1-1	14	.	.	TRBV4-1	TGCGCCAGCAGCCCACGACAGATGAACACTGAAGCTTTCTTT	CASSPRQMNTEAFF
TRBJ2-7	13	.	.	TRBV7-9	TGTTCCAGCAGCCCTACAGTCTCCTACGAGCAGTACTTC	CSSSPTVSYEQYF
TRBJ1-1	15	TRBD1	.	TRBV7-2	TGTGCCAGCAGCTACTCGGGACAGGGGGCCGCGGGAGCTTTCTTT	CASSYSGQGAAGAFF
TRBJ2-3	15	.	.	TRBV19	TGTGCCAGTAGTATCGGAGCGGTTATCACAGATACGCAGTATTTT	CASSIGAVITDTQYF
TRBJ1-4	15	.	.	TRBV9	TGTGCCAGCAGCGTAGGGGGCTCGGGTAATGAAAAACTGTTTTTT	CASSVGGSGNEKLFF
TRBJ2-1	14	.	.	TRBV27	TGTGCCAGCAGTTTATTGGGACTCAACAATGAGCAGTTCTTC	CASSLLGLNNEQFF
TRBJ1-6	16	.	.	TRBV6-6	TGTGCCAGCAGTTACTATGCGGGGTTAGGAGATTCACCCCTCCACTTT	CASSYYAGLGDSPLHF
TRBJ2-2	19	TRBD1	.	TRBV7-8	TGTGCCAGCAGATTAATATCGGGACAGGGGGGTTCGAACACCGGGGAGCTGTTTTTT	CASRLISGQGGSNTGELFF
TRBJ1-3	14	.	few	TRBV5-1	TGCGCCAGCAGCGAGGGTTTCCCTGGAAACACCATATATTTT	CASSEGFPGNTIYF
TRBJ2-5	14	TRBD2	.	TRBV29-1	TGCAGCGTTAATCGAGCGGGAGTGGGGGAGACCCAGTACTTC	CSVNRAGVGETQYF
TRBJ1-3	13	.	once	TRBV19	TGTGCCAGTAGTACCTTTTTCGGAAACACCATATATTTT	CASSTFFGNTIYF
TRBJ2-5	16	.	.	TRBV18	TGTGCCAGCTCTTCCCTCTCCCAGGGGCTCGGCGAGACCCAGTACTTC	CASSSLSQGLGETQYF
TRBJ1-1	11	.	once	TRBV7-9	TGTGCCAGCAGCTTAGGACTGATCGCTTTCTTT	CASSLGLIAFF
TRBJ2-7	13	.	few	TRBV27	TGTGCCAGCAGGTTAACAGGGACCTACGAGCAGTACTTC	CASRLTGTYEQYF
TRBJ2-3	15	TRBD1	.	TRBV6-6	TGTGCCAGCAATCGCGGGACAGGGACCTATGCTACGCAGTATTTT	CASNRGTGTYATQYF
TRBJ1-4	11	.	.	TRBV19	TGTGCCAGTAGTATCTTTGAAAAACTGTTTTTT	CASSIFEKLFF
TRBJ1-5	15	.	.	TRBV11-1	TGTGCCAGCAGCTTAGGACCGGGTGGCAATCAGCCCCAGCATTTT	CASSLGPGGNQPQHF
TRBJ2-3	16	TRBD1	few	TRBV5-6	TGTGCCAGCAGCTTGGTCGGGGACAGGGCCACAGATACGCAGTATTTT	CASSLVGDRATDTQYF
TRBJ2-4	16	.	.	TRBV5-8	TGTGCCAGCAGCTTGGCCTTAGGGGTAGCCAAAAACATTCAGTACTTC	CASSLALGVAKNIQYF
TRBJ1-4	13	.	.	TRBV2	TGTGCCAGCAGTGTTGGACAACGTGAAAAACTGTTTTTT	CASSVGQREKLFF
TRBJ2-3	16	TRBD2	.	TRBV7-2	TGTGCCAGCAGCTCCCTGGCGGGGGAATCGCCAGATACGCAGTATTTT	CASSSLAGESPDTQYF